There are many counts of the clone carrying this T cell receptor beta chain. No antigen is known for it. This sample is drawn from a study of response to subunit inactivated influenza vaccine. Overall study results and limits: Every seasonal influenza vaccination brings in few new T cells, the authors suggested.

The CDR3 loop spans 15 amino acids. Germline-derived CDR1 and CDR2 are SGHTA and FQGTGA. J was trimmed by 1 base and V by 4 bases; bases with no gene match: 4. TCRdb re-called the RT-PCR reads through MiXCR, storing one row per CDR3 protein. The sample consists of 160,000 or so distinct CDR3 sequences, 9.5% to 13% of them appearing once. The source material was non-naive T cells sorted from PBMCs, sampled more than 35 days after vaccination. The gene calls are TRBV7-3 and TRBJ1-1; 9 nucleotides align to TRBD1. This receptor was taken from a man aged 50-59 years who received an inactivated influenza vaccine. Here the CDR3 reads CASSSGTGSNTEAFF. The CDR3 coding sequence is TGTGCCAGCAGCTCAGGGACAGGGTCGAACACTGAAGCTTTCTTT.